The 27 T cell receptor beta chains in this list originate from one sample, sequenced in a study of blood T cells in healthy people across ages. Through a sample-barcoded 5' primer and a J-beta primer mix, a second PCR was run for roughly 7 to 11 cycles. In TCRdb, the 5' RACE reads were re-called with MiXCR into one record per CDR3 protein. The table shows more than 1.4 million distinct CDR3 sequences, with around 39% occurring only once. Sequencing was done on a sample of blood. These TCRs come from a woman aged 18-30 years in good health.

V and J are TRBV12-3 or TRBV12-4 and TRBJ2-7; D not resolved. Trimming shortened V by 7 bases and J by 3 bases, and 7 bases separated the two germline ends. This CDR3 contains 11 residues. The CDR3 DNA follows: TGTGCCAGCAATTCGCTCTACGAGCAGTACTTC. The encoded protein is CASNSLYEQYF.

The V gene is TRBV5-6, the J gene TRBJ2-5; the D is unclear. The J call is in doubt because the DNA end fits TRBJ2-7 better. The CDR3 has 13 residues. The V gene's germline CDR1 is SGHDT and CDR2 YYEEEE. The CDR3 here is CASSFRADDEQYF. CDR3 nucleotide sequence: TGTGCCAGCAGCTTTAGGGCCGACGACGAGCAGTACTTC.

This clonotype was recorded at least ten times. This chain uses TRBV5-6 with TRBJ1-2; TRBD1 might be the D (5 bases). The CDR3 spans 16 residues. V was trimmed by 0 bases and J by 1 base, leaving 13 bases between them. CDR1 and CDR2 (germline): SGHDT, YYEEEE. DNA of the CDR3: TGTGCCAGCAGCTTGGTAGAGGGGAGTGGTAACTATGGCTACACCTTC. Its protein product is CASSLVEGSGNYGYTF.

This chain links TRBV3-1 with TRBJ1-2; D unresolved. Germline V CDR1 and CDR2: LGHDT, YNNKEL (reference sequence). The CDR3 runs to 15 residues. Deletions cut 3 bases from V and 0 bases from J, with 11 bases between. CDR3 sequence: CASSHWTASNYGYTF. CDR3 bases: TGTGCCAGCAGCCACTGGACGGCTTCTAACTATGGCTACACCTTC.

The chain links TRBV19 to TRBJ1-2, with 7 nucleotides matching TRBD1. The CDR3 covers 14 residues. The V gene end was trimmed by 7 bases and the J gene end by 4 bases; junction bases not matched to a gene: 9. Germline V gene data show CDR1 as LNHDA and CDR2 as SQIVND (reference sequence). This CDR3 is CASTGQSEFYGYTF. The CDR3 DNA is TGTGCCAGTACGGGACAGTCAGAGTTCTATGGCTACACCTTC.

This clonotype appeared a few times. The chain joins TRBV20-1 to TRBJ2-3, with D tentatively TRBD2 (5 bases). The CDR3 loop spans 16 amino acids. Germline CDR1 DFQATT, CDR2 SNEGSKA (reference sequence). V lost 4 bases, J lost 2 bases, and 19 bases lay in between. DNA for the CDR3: TGCAGTGCTACCACCGGACTCCCGGGGTACACAGATACGCAGTATTTT. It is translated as CSATTGLPGYTDTQYF.

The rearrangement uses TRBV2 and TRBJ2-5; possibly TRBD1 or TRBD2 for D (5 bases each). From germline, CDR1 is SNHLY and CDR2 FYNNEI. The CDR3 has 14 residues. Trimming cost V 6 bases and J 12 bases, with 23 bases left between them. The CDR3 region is CASRDGAGGWWEYF. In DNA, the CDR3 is TGTGCCAGCAGGGATGGGGCTGGAGGATGGTGGGAGTACTTC.

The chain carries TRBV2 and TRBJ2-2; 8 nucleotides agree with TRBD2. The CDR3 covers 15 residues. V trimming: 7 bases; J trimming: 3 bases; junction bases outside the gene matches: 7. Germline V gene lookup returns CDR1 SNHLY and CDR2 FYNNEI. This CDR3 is CASIPTSGHTGELFF. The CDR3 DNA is TGTGCCAGCATCCCAACTAGCGGCCACACCGGGGAGCTGTTTTTT.

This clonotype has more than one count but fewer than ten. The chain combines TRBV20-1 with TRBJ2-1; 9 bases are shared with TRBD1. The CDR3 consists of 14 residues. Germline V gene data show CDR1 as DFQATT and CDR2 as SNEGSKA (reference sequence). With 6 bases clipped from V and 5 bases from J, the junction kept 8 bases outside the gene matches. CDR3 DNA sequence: TGCAGTGCCCTAGTTCGGGACAGGGACAATGAGCAGTTCTTC. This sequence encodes CSALVRDRDNEQFF.

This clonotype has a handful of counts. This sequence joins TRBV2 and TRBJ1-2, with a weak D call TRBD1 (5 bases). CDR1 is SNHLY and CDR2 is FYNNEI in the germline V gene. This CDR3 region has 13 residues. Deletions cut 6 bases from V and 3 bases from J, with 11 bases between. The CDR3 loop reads CASRGGTYYGYTF. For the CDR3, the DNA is TGTGCCAGCAGGGGAGGGACGTACTATGGCTACACCTTC.

CDR3 DNA: TGCGCCAGCAGGGCCGGACGGGGGACCACTAGCACAGATACGCAGTATTTT. Translated, it gives CASRAGRGTTSTDTQYF. This chain links TRBV4-1 with TRBJ2-3, with D tentatively TRBD2 (6 bases). V lost 6 bases, J lost 0 bases, and 19 bases lay in between. The CDR3 covers 17 residues. Looked up from germline, CDR1 is MGHRA and CDR2 is YSYEKL.

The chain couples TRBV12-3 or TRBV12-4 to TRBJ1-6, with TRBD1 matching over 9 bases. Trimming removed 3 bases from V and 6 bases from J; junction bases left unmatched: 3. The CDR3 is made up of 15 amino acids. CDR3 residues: CASSFGGQGNSPLHF. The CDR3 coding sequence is TGTGCCAGCAGTTTCGGGGGACAGGGTAATTCACCCCTCCACTTT.

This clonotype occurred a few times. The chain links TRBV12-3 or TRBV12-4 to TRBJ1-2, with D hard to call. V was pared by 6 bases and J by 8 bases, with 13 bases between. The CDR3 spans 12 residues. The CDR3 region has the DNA TGTGCCAGCAGCCTAACGCCGGGGGGCTACACCTTC. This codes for CASSLTPGGYTF.

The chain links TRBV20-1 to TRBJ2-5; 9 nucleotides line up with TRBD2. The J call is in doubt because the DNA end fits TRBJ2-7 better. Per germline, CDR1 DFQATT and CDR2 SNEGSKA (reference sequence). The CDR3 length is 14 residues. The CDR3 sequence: CSASFSGRDGEQYF. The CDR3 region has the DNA TGCAGTGCTAGTTTTAGCGGGAGAGACGGCGAGCAGTACTTC.

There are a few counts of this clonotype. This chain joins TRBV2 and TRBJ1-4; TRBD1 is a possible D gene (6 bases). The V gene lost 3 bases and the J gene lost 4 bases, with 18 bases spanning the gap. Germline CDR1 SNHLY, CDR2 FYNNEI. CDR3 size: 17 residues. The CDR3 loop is CASSDSRLRGLNEKLFF. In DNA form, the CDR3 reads TGTGCCAGCAGTGATTCAAGACTCCGGGGGCTTAATGAAAAACTGTTTTTT.

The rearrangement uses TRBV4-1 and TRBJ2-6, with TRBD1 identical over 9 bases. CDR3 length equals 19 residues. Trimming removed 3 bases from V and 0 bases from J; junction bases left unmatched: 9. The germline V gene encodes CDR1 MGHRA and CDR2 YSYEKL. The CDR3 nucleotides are TGCGCCAGCAGCCATACAGGGGGCGCGCGTGTCTCTGGGGCCAACGTCCTGACTTTC. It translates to CASSHTGGARVSGANVLTF.

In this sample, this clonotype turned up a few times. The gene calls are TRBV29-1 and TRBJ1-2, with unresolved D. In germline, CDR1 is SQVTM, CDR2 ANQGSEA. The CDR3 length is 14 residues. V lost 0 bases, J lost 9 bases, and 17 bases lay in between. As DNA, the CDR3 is TGCAGCGTTGAAGACCCCAGTCGGGGTAATAGCTACACCTTC. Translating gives CSVEDPSRGNSYTF.

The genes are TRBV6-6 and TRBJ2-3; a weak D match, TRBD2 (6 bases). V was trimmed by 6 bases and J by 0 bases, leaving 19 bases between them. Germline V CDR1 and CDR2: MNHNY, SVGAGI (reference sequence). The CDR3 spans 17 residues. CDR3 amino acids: CASSPEGGSGSTDTQYF. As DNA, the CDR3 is TGTGCCAGCAGCCCCGAAGGAGGGAGCGGCAGCACAGATACGCAGTATTTT.

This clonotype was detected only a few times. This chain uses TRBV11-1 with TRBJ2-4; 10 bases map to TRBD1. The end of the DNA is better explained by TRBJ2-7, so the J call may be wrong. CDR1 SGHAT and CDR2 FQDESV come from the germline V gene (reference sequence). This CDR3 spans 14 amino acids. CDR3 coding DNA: TGTGCCAGCAGCTCTTGGGACAGGGGCTACGAGCAGTACTTC. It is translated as CASSSWDRGYEQYF.

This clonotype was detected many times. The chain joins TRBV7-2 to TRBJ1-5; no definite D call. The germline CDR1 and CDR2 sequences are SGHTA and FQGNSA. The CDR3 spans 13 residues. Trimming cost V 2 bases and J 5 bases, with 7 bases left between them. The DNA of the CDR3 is TGTGCCAGCAGCTTAACGGTTGATCAGCCCCAGCATTTT. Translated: CASSLTVDQPQHF. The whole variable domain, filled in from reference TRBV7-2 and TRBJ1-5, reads GAGVSQSPSNKVTEKGKDVELRCDPISGHTALYWYRQSLGQGLEFLIYFQGNSAPDKSGLPSDRFSAERTGGSVSTLTIQRTQQEDSAVYLCASSLTVDQPQHFGDGTRLSIL.

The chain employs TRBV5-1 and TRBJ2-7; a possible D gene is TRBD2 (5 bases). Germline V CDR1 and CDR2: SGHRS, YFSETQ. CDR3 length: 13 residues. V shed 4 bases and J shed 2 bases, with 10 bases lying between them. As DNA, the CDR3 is TGCGCCAGCAGCCCCGGGGATACCTACGAGCAGTACTTC. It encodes CASSPGDTYEQYF. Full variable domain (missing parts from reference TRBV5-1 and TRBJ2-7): KAGVTQTPRYLIKTRGQQVTLSCSPISGHRSVSWYQQTPGQGLQFLFEYFSETQRNKGNFPGRFSGRQFSNSRSEMNVSTLELGDSALYLCASSPGDTYEQYFGPGTRLTVT.

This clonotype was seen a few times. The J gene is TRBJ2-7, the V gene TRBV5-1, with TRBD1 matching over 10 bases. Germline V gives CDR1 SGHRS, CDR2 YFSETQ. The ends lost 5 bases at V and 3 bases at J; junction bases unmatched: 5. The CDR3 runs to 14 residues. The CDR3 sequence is CASRRGTGDYEQYF. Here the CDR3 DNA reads TGCGCCAGCAGAAGGGGGACAGGGGACTACGAGCAGTACTTC.

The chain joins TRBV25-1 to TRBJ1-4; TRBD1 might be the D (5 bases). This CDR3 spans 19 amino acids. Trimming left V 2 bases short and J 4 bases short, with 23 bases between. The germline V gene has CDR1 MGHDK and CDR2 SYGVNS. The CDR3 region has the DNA TGTGCCAGCAGTGAAGTGGGGCCCGGGCCCGGGGAGGGTAATGAAAAACTGTTTTTT. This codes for CASSEVGPGPGEGNEKLFF.

In nucleotides, the CDR3 is TGCAGTGCTAGAGATGATCAGGGCAATGAGCAGTACTTC. Protein: CSARDDQGNEQYF. The V and J genes are TRBV20-1 and TRBJ2-7, with D perhaps matching TRBD1 (5 bases). Germline assignment: CDR1 DFQATT and CDR2 SNEGSKA (reference sequence). The CDR3 contains 13 residues. With 0 bases removed from V and 7 bases from J, the gap between germline ends came to 13 bases.

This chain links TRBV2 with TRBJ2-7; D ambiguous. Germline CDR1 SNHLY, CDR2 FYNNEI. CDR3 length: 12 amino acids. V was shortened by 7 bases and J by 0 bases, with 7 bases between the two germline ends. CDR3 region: CASIMSSYEQYF. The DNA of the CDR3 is TGTGCCAGCATCATGAGCTCCTACGAGCAGTACTTC.

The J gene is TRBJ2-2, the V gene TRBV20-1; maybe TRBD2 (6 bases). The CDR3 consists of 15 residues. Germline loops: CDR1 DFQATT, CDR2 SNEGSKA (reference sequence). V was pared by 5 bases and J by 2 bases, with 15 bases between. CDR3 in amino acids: CSACKGGKNTGELFF. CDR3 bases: TGCAGTGCTTGTAAAGGCGGGAAAAACACCGGGGAGCTGTTTTTT.

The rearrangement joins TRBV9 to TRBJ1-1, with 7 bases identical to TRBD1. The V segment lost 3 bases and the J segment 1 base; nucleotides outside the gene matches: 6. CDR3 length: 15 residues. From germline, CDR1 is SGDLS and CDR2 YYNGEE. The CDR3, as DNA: TGTGCCAGCAGCGGAGCGACAGGGCGGAACACTGAAGCTTTCTTT. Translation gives CASSGATGRNTEAFF.